These T cell receptor beta chains were read from a single sample in a study of tumor-infiltrating lymphocytes in oesophageal squamous cell carcinoma. TCRdb recomputed calls from the PCR reads with MiXCR, one row per CDR3 protein. The table has approximately 18,000 distinct CDR3 sequences, around half seen once. Sequencing was performed on esophageal tumor tissue. These receptors were collected from a male donor with esophageal squamous cell carcinoma. CDR3s include the opening cysteine and the closing phenylalanine or tryptophan. A D gene is named only where the DNA matches it firmly. Size is stated for part of the rows, as once, few or many counts, or as a class when the clone is expanded.

clone size: NA
V gene: TRBV6-1
D gene: NA
J gene: TRBJ2-6
CDR3 DNA: TGTGCCAGCAGTCTCGACTCTGGGGCCAACGTCCTGACTTTC
CDR3 protein: CASSLDSGANVLTF

clone size: NA
V gene: TRBV7-8
D gene: TRBD2
J gene: TRBJ2-3
CDR3 DNA: TGTGCCAGCAGCCCCCTAGCGGGAGGGCCGGAAGGGGCAGATACGCAGTATTTT
CDR3 protein: CASSPLAGGPEGADTQYF

clone size: NA
V gene: TRBV7-9
D gene: TRBD2
J gene: TRBJ2-1
CDR3 DNA: TGTGCCAGCAGCTTAAGCGGGGGTTCCTACGAGCAGTTCTTC
CDR3 protein: CASSLSGGSYEQFF

clone size: NA
V gene: TRBV7-2
D gene: NA
J gene: TRBJ1-1
CDR3 DNA: TGTGCCAGCAGCTTTGGCAGGGCCGCCGGCACTGAAGCTTTCTTT
CDR3 protein: CASSFGRAAGTEAFF

clone size: NA
V gene: TRBV7-3
D gene: NA
J gene: TRBJ2-3
CDR3 DNA: TGTGCCAGCAGCCAGACCGGGACACCCTGGGCCACAGATACGCAGTATTTT
CDR3 protein: CASSQTGTPWATDTQYF

clone size: NA
V gene: TRBV6-1
D gene: NA
J gene: TRBJ1-4
CDR3 DNA: TGTGCCAGCAGTGAAGCGCTGCGTAAGGAAGACCCCAATGAAAAACTGTTTTTT
CDR3 protein: CASSEALRKEDPNEKLFF

clone size: NA
V gene: TRBV7-9
D gene: TRBD2
J gene: TRBJ2-1
CDR3 DNA: TGTGCCAGCAGCTCCGAGGGGACTATCCTCTACAATGAGCAGTTCTTC
CDR3 protein: CASSSEGTILYNEQFF

clone size: NA
V gene: TRBV7-8
D gene: TRBD2
J gene: TRBJ2-3
CDR3 DNA: TGTGCCAGCAGGCCACAGACTAGCGGATACACAGATACGCAGTATTTT
CDR3 protein: CASRPQTSGYTDTQYF

clone size: NA
V gene: TRBV7-8
D gene: NA
J gene: TRBJ2-1
CDR3 DNA: TGTGCCAGCAGCTTAAGGGGGGGGGCCAGAAAGCAGTTCTTC
CDR3 protein: CASSLRGGARKQFF

clone size: many
V gene: TRBV5-4
D gene: TRBD1
J gene: TRBJ2-7
CDR3 DNA: TGTGCCAGCAGCTTGGAGGACAGGCCCTACGAGCAGTACTTC
CDR3 protein: CASSLEDRPYEQYF

clone size: large
V gene: TRBV12-3/TRBV12-4
D gene: NA
J gene: TRBJ1-1
CDR3 DNA: TGTGCCAGCAGTAAAACAGGGAACACTGAAGCTTTCTTT
CDR3 protein: CASSKTGNTEAFF

clone size: NA
V gene: TRBV7-2
D gene: NA
J gene: TRBJ2-1
CDR3 DNA: TGTGCCAGCAGCCCTCGGGGTAGCGGACCAGGCGATGAGCAGTTCTTC
CDR3 protein: CASSPRGSGPGDEQFF

clone size: many
V gene: TRBV11-2
D gene: TRBD2
J gene: TRBJ2-7
CDR3 DNA: TGTGCCAGCAGCCTCTCTAGCGGGTCCTACGAGCAGTACTTC
CDR3 protein: CASSLSSGSYEQYF

clone size: NA
V gene: TRBV28
D gene: NA
J gene: TRBJ1-4
CDR3 DNA: TGTGCCAGCAGTTTGGAGGCAGGTTTTCGAAGAAATGAAAAACTGTTTTTT
CDR3 protein: CASSLEAGFRRNEKLFF

clone size: few
V gene: TRBV7-9
D gene: TRBD2
J gene: TRBJ2-3
CDR3 DNA: TGTGCCAGCAGCTTAACGGTGTTAGCGGGACTTTCTTACACAGATACGCAGTATTTT
CDR3 protein: CASSLTVLAGLSYTDTQYF

clone size: NA
V gene: TRBV10-3
D gene: NA
J gene: TRBJ2-4
CDR3 DNA: TGTGCCATCAGTGGGCAACCCGGACCCACCGGGGAGCTGTACTTC
CDR3 protein: CAISGQPGPTGELYF

clone size: many
V gene: TRBV24-1
D gene: NA
J gene: TRBJ2-7
CDR3 DNA: TGTGCCACCATCCACGGAGGGAGTAGGTACGAGCAGTACTTC
CDR3 protein: CATIHGGSRYEQYF

clone size: NA
V gene: TRBV7-6
D gene: NA
J gene: TRBJ2-6
CDR3 DNA: TGTGCTAGCAGCTTAGCTGGGGCCAACGTCCTGACTTTC
CDR3 protein: CASSLAGANVLTF

clone size: NA
V gene: TRBV5-3
D gene: TRBD1
J gene: TRBJ2-5
CDR3 DNA: TGTGCCAGCAGCCGACAGGGGGCGGTTGAGACCCAGTACTTC
CDR3 protein: CASSRQGAVETQYF

clone size: NA
V gene: TRBV6-7
D gene: TRBD2
J gene: TRBJ2-1
CDR3 DNA: TGTGCCAGCAGTTACTTCCGGGCGGGACTAGGGGCGCAGTTCTTC
CDR3 protein: CASSYFRAGLGAQFF